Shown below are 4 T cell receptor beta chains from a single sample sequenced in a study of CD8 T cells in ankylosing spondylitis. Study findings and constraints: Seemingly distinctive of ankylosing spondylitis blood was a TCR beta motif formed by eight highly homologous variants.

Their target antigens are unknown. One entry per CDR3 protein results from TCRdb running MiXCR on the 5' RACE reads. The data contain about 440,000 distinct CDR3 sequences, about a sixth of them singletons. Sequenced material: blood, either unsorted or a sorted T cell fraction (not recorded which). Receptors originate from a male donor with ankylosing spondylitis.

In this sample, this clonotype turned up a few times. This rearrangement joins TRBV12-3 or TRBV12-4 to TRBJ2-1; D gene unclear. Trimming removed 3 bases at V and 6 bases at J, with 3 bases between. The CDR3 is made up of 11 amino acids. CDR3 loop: CASSFFNEQFF. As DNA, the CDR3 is TGTGCCAGCAGTTTCTTCAATGAGCAGTTCTTC.

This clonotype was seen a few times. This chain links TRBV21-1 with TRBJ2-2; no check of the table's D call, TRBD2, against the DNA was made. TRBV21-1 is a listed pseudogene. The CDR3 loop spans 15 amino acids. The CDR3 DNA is TGTGCCAGCAAAAAGACTAGCACGAACACCGGGGAGCTGTTTTTT. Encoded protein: CASKKTSTNTGELFF.

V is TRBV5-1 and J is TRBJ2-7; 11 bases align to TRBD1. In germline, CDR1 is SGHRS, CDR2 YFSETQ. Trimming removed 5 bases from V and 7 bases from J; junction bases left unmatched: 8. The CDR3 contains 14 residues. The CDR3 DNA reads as TGCGCCAGCAGGGCCGGGACAGGGGGAGAAGAGCAGTACTTC. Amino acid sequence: CASRAGTGGEEQYF. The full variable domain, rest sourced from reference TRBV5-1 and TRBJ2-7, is KAGVTQTPRYLIKTRGQQVTLSCSPISGHRSVSWYQQTPGQGLQFLFEYFSETQRNKGNFPGRFSGRQFSNSRSEMNVSTLELGDSALYLCASRAGTGGEEQYFGPGTRLTVT.

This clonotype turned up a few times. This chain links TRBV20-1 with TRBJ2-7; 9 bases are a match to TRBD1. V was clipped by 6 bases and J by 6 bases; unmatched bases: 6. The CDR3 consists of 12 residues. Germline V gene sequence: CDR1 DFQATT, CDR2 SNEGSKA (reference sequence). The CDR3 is CSAPGQGVEQYF. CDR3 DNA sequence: TGCAGTGCACCGGGACAGGGAGTCGAGCAGTACTTC.